Following are 20 T cell receptor beta chains from one sample sequenced in a study of early stage breast cancer tumors. TCRdb's copy holds only in-frame clones and misses some; the assay was immunoSEQ multiplex PCR. The repertoire consists of 35,000 to 45,000 clones, with roughly 70% occurring once and the leading ten covering roughly 7.4%. Sequencing was carried out using blood. These TCRs come from a person in their 60s with breast cancer.

The CDR3 reads CASSRGSLNTGELFF. CDR3 sequence (DNA): TGTGCCAGCAGCCGCGGTAGCCTCAACACCGGGGAGCTGTTTTTT. This chain joins TRBV5-4 and TRBJ2-2; D unclear. CDR1 is SGHNT and CDR2 is YYREEE in the germline V gene (reference sequence). The ends were cut back, 4 bases at V and 2 bases at J, with 12 bases in the middle. The CDR3 covers 15 residues.

J is TRBJ1-4 and V is TRBV7-9, with D possibly matching TRBD1 (5 bases). The length of the CDR3 is 15 residues. Trimming pared 5 bases from V and 8 bases from J, leaving 18 bases between. CDR1 is SEHNR, CDR2 FQNEAQ, per germline (reference sequence). CDR3: CASSPNRDPAEKLFF. The CDR3 DNA follows: TGTGCCAGCAGCCCAAACCGGGACCCGGCGGAAAAACTGTTTTTT.

This sequence joins TRBV29-1 and TRBJ2-7, with 8 bases lining up with TRBD2. The CDR3 is 15 amino acids. V shed 6 bases, J shed 4 bases, and the junction held 14 bases outside the gene matches. Looked up from germline, CDR1 is SQVTM and CDR2 is ANQGSEA. CDR3 residues: CSVIGEREFVYEQYF. The CDR3 DNA is TGCAGCGTCATTGGGGAGCGGGAGTTCGTGTACGAGCAGTACTTC.

The chain has TRBV7-2 and TRBJ2-5; D remains unclear. Germline loops: CDR1 SGHTA, CDR2 FQGNSA. With 2 bases removed from V and 5 bases from J, the gap between germline ends came to 9 bases. CDR3 size: 13 residues. As DNA, the CDR3 is TGTGCCAGCAGCTTATCGTACTCGGAGACCCAGTACTTC. Residues: CASSLSYSETQYF. The variable domain in full, completed from reference TRBV7-2 and TRBJ2-5, reads GAGVSQSPSNKVTEKGKDVELRCDPISGHTALYWYRQSLGQGLEFLIYFQGNSAPDKSGLPSDRFSAERTGGSVSTLTIQRTQQEDSAVYLCASSLSYSETQYFGPGTRLLVL.

The CDR3 DNA sequence: TGTGCCAGCATCCCGGGACTATCCTACGAGCAGTACTTC. This codes for CASIPGLSYEQYF. The V and J genes are TRBV6-1 and TRBJ2-7; 7 nucleotides line up with TRBD2. The germline CDR1 and CDR2 sequences are MNHNS and SASEGT. The CDR3 totals 13 residues. Losses at the gene ends were 7 bases for V and 1 base for J; bases not matched to a gene: 4.

This chain uses TRBV5-4 with TRBJ2-5, with unresolved D. The CDR3 runs to 13 residues. Trimming took 4 bases from V and 0 from J, leaving 7 bases between them. CDR1 and CDR2 (germline): SGHNT, YYREEE (reference sequence). The chain's CDR3 is CASSARDQETQYF. CDR3 coding DNA: TGTGCCAGCAGCGCTAGGGACCAAGAGACCCAGTACTTC.

The rearrangement uses TRBV19 and TRBJ2-1; D is possibly TRBD2 (6 bases). V was shortened by 7 bases and J by 8 bases, with 12 bases between the two germline ends. The CDR3 contains 12 residues. CDR1 and CDR2 from the germline V gene are LNHDA and SQIVND (reference sequence). CDR3 region: CASILAVHEQFF. CDR3 nucleotide sequence: TGTGCCAGTATCTTAGCGGTCCATGAGCAGTTCTTC.

The rearrangement joins TRBV4-1 to TRBJ1-2; the D is unclear. Looked up from germline, CDR1 is MGHRA and CDR2 is YSYEKL. CDR3 length: 14 amino acids. The V and J ends lost 3 bases and 2 bases respectively, with 10 bases between them. The CDR3: CASSQEWKNYGYTF. The CDR3 DNA reads as TGCGCCAGCAGCCAGGAATGGAAGAACTATGGCTACACCTTC.

A single count supports this clone. The chain links TRBV11-2 to TRBJ1-2; 8 nucleotides align to TRBD1. Germline loops: CDR1 SGHAT, CDR2 FQNNGV. V trimming: 4 bases; J trimming: 5 bases; junction bases outside the gene matches: 9. This CDR3 has 15 amino acids. CDR3 DNA: TGTGCCAGCAGCTCCTCCACAGGGGGGTCATATGGCTACACCTTC. The encoded protein is CASSSSTGGSYGYTF.

This chain connects TRBV7-9 to TRBJ1-2, with 9 bases fitting TRBD1. This CDR3 spans 15 amino acids. Germline loops: CDR1 SEHNR, CDR2 FQNEAQ (reference sequence). Trimming removed 5 bases from V and 8 bases from J; junction bases left unmatched: 12. Written as DNA, the CDR3 is TGTGCCAGCAGCGCAGCCGGGACAGGGTCGAAGGGCTACACCTTC. It translates to CASSAAGTGSKGYTF.

The V call is TRBV11-2, the J call TRBJ2-7, with 7 nucleotides matching TRBD1. This CDR3 has 14 amino acids. Germline lookup yields CDR1 SGHAT and CDR2 FQNNGV. V shed 2 bases, J shed 2 bases, and the junction held 3 bases outside the gene matches. The CDR3 here is CASSLLGQPYEQYF. In DNA form, the CDR3 reads TGTGCCAGCAGCTTATTGGGACAGCCCTACGAGCAGTACTTC.

The chain couples TRBV7-2 to TRBJ2-3; D possibly corresponds to TRBD1 (5 bases). Germline CDR1 reads SGHTA; CDR2 reads FQGNSA. CDR3 length equals 14 residues. Trimming pared 0 bases from V and 4 bases from J, leaving 8 bases between. CDR3 residues: CASSLAQGPDTQYF. In nucleotides, the CDR3 is TGTGCCAGCAGCTTAGCGCAGGGTCCAGATACGCAGTATTTT.

The CDR3 loop is CAWSVKGTDTQYF. The CDR3 region has the DNA TGTGCCTGGAGTGTAAAGGGGACGGATACGCAGTATTTT. The chain links TRBV30 to TRBJ2-3; the D call may be TRBD1 or TRBD2 (5 bases each). Germline CDR1 GTSNPN, CDR2 SVGIG (reference sequence). Trimming pared 0 bases from V and 6 bases from J, leaving 10 bases between. The CDR3 contains 13 residues.

V usage is TRBV19 and J usage is TRBJ1-1; D ambiguous. The CDR3 extends over 13 amino acids. The V end was cut by 5 bases, the J end by 0 bases, with 7 bases between. Germline V CDR1 and CDR2: LNHDA, SQIVND (reference sequence). The CDR3 DNA reads as TGTGCCAGTAGTTCTCCTCTGAACACTGAAGCTTTCTTT. Translated, it gives CASSSPLNTEAFF.

This clone occurred a few times. The chain uses TRBV28 and TRBJ1-1, with D unresolved. Between the trimmed V and J ends, which lost 4 bases and 4 bases, there was a span of 10 bases. CDR1 and CDR2 from the germline V gene are MDHEN and SYDVKM. CDR3 length equals 13 residues. The CDR3 is CASSSSLGTEAFF. The CDR3 DNA reads as TGTGCCAGCAGTTCCTCACTAGGCACTGAAGCTTTCTTT.

This clone qualifies as medium-sized (0.01 to 0.1%). CDR3 in amino acids: CASRDRGLSRAEAFF. The CDR3 coding sequence is TGTGCCAGCCGGGACAGGGGGCTGAGTAGGGCTGAAGCTTTCTTT. The gene calls are TRBV28 and TRBJ1-1; 12 bases match TRBD1. With 8 bases clipped from V and 6 bases from J, the junction kept 10 bases outside the gene matches. Germline CDR1 reads MDHEN; CDR2 reads SYDVKM. This CDR3 is 15 amino acids long.

The chain couples TRBV5-1 to TRBJ2-1; perhaps TRBD2 as D (6 bases). V was trimmed by 3 bases and J by 0 bases, leaving 13 bases between them. This CDR3 spans 16 amino acids. CDR1 and CDR2 from the germline V gene are SGHRS and YFSETQ. The CDR3 reads CASSSDSGPSYNEQFF. The CDR3 DNA is TGCGCCAGCAGCTCCGATAGCGGCCCCTCCTACAATGAGCAGTTCTTC.

The chain has TRBV28 and TRBJ2-5, with TRBD2 matching over 10 bases. J lost 1 base, V lost 5 bases, and 4 bases had no gene match. The CDR3 totals 15 residues. Germline V gives CDR1 MDHEN, CDR2 SYDVKM. The CDR3 DNA reads as TGTGCCAGCAGTGGGCTAGCGGGAGCCCAAGAGACCCAGTACTTC. Amino acid sequence: CASSGLAGAQETQYF.

This clone showed up just a few times. This chain joins TRBV15 and TRBJ1-2, with D tentatively TRBD1 (6 bases). Germline CDR1 is LNHNV and CDR2 is YYDKDF (reference sequence). The CDR3 extends over 15 amino acids. V lost 3 bases to trimming and J lost 8 bases, with 19 bases between them. Here the CDR3 DNA reads TGTGCCACCAGCAGTTTTAACAGGGTACGGCGGGGCTACACCTTC. This encodes CATSSFNRVRRGYTF.

The chain has TRBV5-4 and TRBJ2-2; D is perhaps TRBD2 (6 bases). Germline CDR1 SGHNT, CDR2 YYREEE (reference sequence). The CDR3 totals 15 residues. Trimming cost V 1 base and J 5 bases, with 12 bases left between them. CDR3 region: CASSLTRGWTGELFF. The CDR3, as DNA: TGTGCCAGCAGCTTGACGCGGGGTTGGACCGGGGAGCTGTTTTTT.